The T cell receptor (beta chain) described here comes from a study of blood T cell repertoires in COVID-19 (TCRdb year 2020). General notes on the study: The collaborator samples originated in the United States, Italy and Spain and spanned the acute and convalescent phases of COVID-19. The material from the prospective study consisted of cDNA or gDNA derived from T cells, B-cell-depleted T cells, or PBMCs. Deeply sampled blood TCRbeta repertoires from subjects exposed to, actively infected with, or recovered from COVID-19 were included in the dataset. The repertoires were released in a freely available public database intended as a resource for research on the immune response to SARS-CoV-2. Samples came from the ongoing ImmuneRACE study (first 160 participants) plus 1,254 subjects from 6 global collaborators. A de-identified subject ID, COVID-19 status, age in years and sex were almost always included in the sample metadata. Where available, HLA class I and class II types were obtained from metadata supplied by the sample provider rather than from assay-based typing.

Trimming accounts for 5 bases at V and 2 bases at J, while the number of junction bases matched to no gene is 2. The CDR3 spans 15 residues, from the cysteine through the phenylalanine. Only CDR3 DNA is held: 45 bases, read in frame from base 1. The CDR1 and CDR2 encoded by the germline V gene (reference sequence) are SEHNR and FQNEAQ. On this clone: Its recognized antigen is unknown. No base-level quality is on record; no much larger clone is a single base apart.

TCRbeta CDR3 regions were amplified from genomic DNA by means of the immunoSEQ Assay, a bias-controlled multiplex PCR. In the original analysis: The number of nucleated cells in each sample was estimated by amplification of reference gene primers within the assay. To quantify the absolute abundance of each unique TCRbeta CDR3 rearrangement, sequence reads were collapsed and filtered. For each sample, productive Simpson clonality was calculated as the square root of Simpson's diversity index over productive rearrangements. Entries here come from immuneACCESS through TCRdb and include only in-frame sequences with V and J called. Some clones fail to appear in such tables; in the studies checked, an unresolved V gene covers under half of the shortfall, and the cause of the remainder is unknown. V and J calls and clone size are given by that table; D and trimming were obtained from the DNA. Within this sample are roughly 100,000 clones, with around nine tenths of them counted one time only. The ten largest make up roughly 20% of the sample.

Whole blood was collected in K2EDTA tubes by collaborating institutions according to the institutions' own protocols. For TCRbeta analysis, collaborators shipped samples in one of three forms: frozen whole blood, isolated PBMCs, or DNA extracted from either of those sample types. Points the paper makes about the study in general: The amount of clinical and demographic metadata varied by source and participant and was provided uncurated.

The rearrangement combines TRBV7-9 with TRBJ2-1; TRBD2 agrees with 11 junctional bases. This sequence was found in a woman at least 80 years old with acute or convalescent COVID-19. Sequencing was performed on peripheral blood. The nucleotide sequence reads TGTGCCAGCAGCCCACTAGCGGGGGCCTACAATGAGCAGTTCTTC. Translated, it reads CASSPLAGAYNEQFF. The CDR3, completed at both ends by the reference TRBV7-9 and TRBJ2-1 genes, gives the full variable domain DTGVSQNPRHKITKRGQNVTFRCDPISEHNRLYWYRQTLGQGPEFLTYFQNEAQLEKSRLLSDRFSAERPKGSFSTLEIQRTEQGDSAMYLCASSPLAGAYNEQFFGPGTRLTVL.